The present T cell receptor (beta chain) was sequenced within a study of CD8 T cells in ankylosing spondylitis. The trim removed 5 bases at V and 5 bases at J, leaving 7 bases unmatched. This CDR3 has 16 residues. Germline CDR1 is SNHLY and CDR2 is FYNNEI. Notes on this clonotype: What it recognizes is unknown.

General observations from the study: Seven to nine highly homologous variants formed a TCR beta motif that appeared characteristic of ankylosing spondylitis blood. Earlier authors reported some of these motif variants in reactive arthritis synovial fluid and blood.

TCRdb re-derived calls from the 5' RACE reads in MiXCR, one entry per CDR3 protein. The sample has over 700,000 distinct CDR3 sequences, 19% seen once; the top ten hold 15% to 20%. Sequencing used blood, either unsorted or a sorted T cell fraction (not recorded which). J is TRBJ2-2 and V is TRBV2, with 11 bases that match TRBD1. The sequence was obtained from a male donor with ankylosing spondylitis. CDR3 residues: CASSRRTGGRTGELFF. The CDR3, as DNA: TGTGCCAGCAGTCGAAGGACAGGGGGCAGGACCGGGGAGCTGTTTTTT. Filled out from reference TRBV2 and TRBJ2-2, the complete variable domain reads EPEVTQTPSHQVTQMGQEVILRCVPISNHLYFYWYRQILGQKVEFLVSFYNNEISEKSEIFDDQFSVERPDGSNFTLKIRSTKLEDSAMYFCASSRRTGGRTGELFFGEGSRLTVL.